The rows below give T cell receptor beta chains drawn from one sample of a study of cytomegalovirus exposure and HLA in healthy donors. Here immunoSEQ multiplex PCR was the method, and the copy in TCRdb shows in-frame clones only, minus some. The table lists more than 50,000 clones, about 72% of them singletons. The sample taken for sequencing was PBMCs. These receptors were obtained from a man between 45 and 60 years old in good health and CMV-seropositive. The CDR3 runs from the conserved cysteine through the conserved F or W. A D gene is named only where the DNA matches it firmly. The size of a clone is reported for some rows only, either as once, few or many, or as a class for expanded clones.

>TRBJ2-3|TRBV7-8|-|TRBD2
CASSVNRDYATDTQYF
TGTGCCAGCAGCGTCAACCGGGACTATGCCACAGATACGCAGTATTTT
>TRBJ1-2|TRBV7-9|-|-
CASSLGEAGYTF
TGTGCCAGCAGCTTAGGAGAAGCAGGCTACACCTTC
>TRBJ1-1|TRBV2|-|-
CASSLRTVNTEAFF
TGTGCCAGCAGTCTAAGGACAGTGAACACTGAAGCTTTCTTT
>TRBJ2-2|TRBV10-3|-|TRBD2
CAISETGRGGYTGELFF
TGTGCCATCAGTGAAACTGGGCGGGGGGGTTACACCGGGGAGCTGTTTTTT
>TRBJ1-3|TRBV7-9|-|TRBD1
CASSTRPGTDISGNTIYF
TGTGCCAGCAGCACTCGTCCCGGGACAGACATCTCTGGAAACACCATATATTTT
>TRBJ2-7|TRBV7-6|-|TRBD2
CASSSGTSGVVAYEQYF
TGTGCCAGCAGCTCTGGGACTAGCGGGGTGGTGGCCTACGAGCAGTACTTC
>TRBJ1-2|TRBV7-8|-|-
CASSLRQGYGYTF
TGTGCCAGCAGCTTAAGGCAGGGCTATGGCTACACCTTC
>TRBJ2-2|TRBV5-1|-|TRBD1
CASRTGEVELFF
TGCGCCAGCAGGACAGGGGAGGTGGAGCTGTTTTTT
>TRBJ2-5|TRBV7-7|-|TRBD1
CASSGQGETQYF
TGTGCCAGCTCAGGACAGGGTGAGACCCAGTACTTC
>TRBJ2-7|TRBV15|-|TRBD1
CATSTGTGPYEQYF
TGTGCCACCAGCACCGGGACAGGACCCTACGAGCAGTACTTC
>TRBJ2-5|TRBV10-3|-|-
CAISESVREETQYF
TGTGCCATCAGTGAGTCGGTCAGGGAAGAGACCCAGTACTTC
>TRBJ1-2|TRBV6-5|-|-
CASSSGYGYTF
TGTGCCAGCAGTTCCGGGTATGGCTACACCTTC
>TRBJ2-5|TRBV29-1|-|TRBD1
CSVGGQASETQYF
TGCAGCGTTGGTGGACAGGCTTCAGAGACCCAGTACTTC
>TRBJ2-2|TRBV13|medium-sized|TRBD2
CASSFATSGPNTGELFF
TGTGCCAGCAGCTTTGCGACTAGCGGGCCGAACACCGGGGAGCTGTTTTTT
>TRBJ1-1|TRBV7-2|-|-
CASSLASTGFNTEAFF
TGTGCCAGCAGCTTAGCTTCGACAGGATTTAACACTGAAGCTTTCTTT
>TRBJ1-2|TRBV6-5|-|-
CASKAGSHGYTF
TGTGCCAGCAAGGCGGGATCACATGGCTACACCTTC
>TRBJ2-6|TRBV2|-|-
CASSEWARLSGANVLTF
TGTGCCAGCAGTGAATGGGCCAGGCTCTCTGGGGCCAACGTCCTGACTTTC
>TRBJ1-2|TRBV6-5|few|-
CASSYSAGGVGYRYTF
TGTGCCAGCAGTTACTCCGCGGGGGGGGTGGGGTACCGCTACACCTTC
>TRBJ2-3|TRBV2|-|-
CASPLKGNGGRDTQYF
TGTGCCAGCCCCCTGAAGGGAAACGGTGGGAGGGATACGCAGTATTTT
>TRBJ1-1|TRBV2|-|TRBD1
CASSEEGAGQSNTEAFF
TGTGCCAGCAGTGAAGAGGGGGCTGGCCAGTCGAACACTGAAGCTTTCTTT
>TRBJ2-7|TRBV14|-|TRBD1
CASSLGTADPEYF
TGTGCCAGCAGCTTGGGGACAGCGGACCCCGAGTACTTC
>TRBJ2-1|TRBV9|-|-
CASSVGQLADEQFF
TGTGCCAGCAGCGTCGGACAGCTCGCCGATGAGCAGTTCTTC
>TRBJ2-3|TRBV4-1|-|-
CASSPIGDTQYF
TGCGCCAGCAGCCCTATCGGAGATACGCAGTATTTT